Listed below are T cell receptor beta chains from one sample, sequenced in a study of regulatory T cells in long-lasting Graves disease. TCRdb re-called the multiplex PCR reads through MiXCR, storing one row per CDR3 protein. The sample has roughly 500,000 distinct CDR3 sequences; 20% to 25% are singletons. The sequencing used peripheral blood mononuclear cells (PBMCs), collected when the disease was refractory, from a patient treated with antithyroid drugs. These receptors were taken from a female donor with Graves disease. CDR3s include the opening cysteine and the closing phenylalanine or tryptophan. Fields, in order: clone size, J gene, V gene, D gene, CDR3 DNA, CDR3 protein. A D gene is named only where the DNA matches it firmly. A row's size may be missing; if present it is once, few, many or a size class.

>NA|TRBJ2-2|TRBV2|NA
TGTGCCAGCAGTTACGGCGGGACGAACACCGGGGAGCTGTTTTTT
CASSYGGTNTGELFF
>NA|TRBJ1-2|TRBV24-1|TRBD1
TGTGCCACCAGTCCAAAGGGACAGGGACTCTACTATGGCTACACCTTC
CATSPKGQGLYYGYTF
>few|TRBJ1-1|TRBV20-1|NA
TGCAGTGCTAAAGGGAGGGGGTGGATGGCTTTCTTT
CSAKGRGWMAFF
>many|TRBJ1-2|TRBV28|TRBD1
TGTGCCAGCAGCTTAGCGGGACAGGGAATGACAGGCTACACCTTC
CASSLAGQGMTGYTF
>NA|TRBJ2-2|TRBV5-1|TRBD2
TGCGCCAGCAGCCCGACTAGCGGGGGAGACACCGGGGAGCTGTTTTTT
CASSPTSGGDTGELFF
>many|TRBJ2-7|TRBV28|NA
TGTGCCAGCAGGCCCACAGCAAACTACGAGCAGTACTTC
CASRPTANYEQYF
>many|TRBJ1-5|TRBV2|NA
TGTGCCAGCAGTGACTTGGGGGCTAGCAATCAGCCCCAGCATTTT
CASSDLGASNQPQHF
>NA|TRBJ2-5|TRBV10-2|NA
TGCGCCAGCAGTGAGTCGGGGAGGCAAGAGACCCAGTACTTC
CASSESGRQETQYF
>NA|TRBJ2-7|TRBV7-2|NA
TGTGCCAGCAGCTTCTACCGCCAGTTCTACGAGCAGTACTTC
CASSFYRQFYEQYF
>NA|TRBJ1-2|TRBV3-1|NA
TGTGCCAGCAGCCAACCCTGGGGGGGAAACTATGGCTACACCTTC
CASSQPWGGNYGYTF
>few|TRBJ2-7|TRBV3-1|TRBD2
TGTGCCAGCAGCCAAGTTCCGCTAGCGGGTTACGAGCAGTACTTC
CASSQVPLAGYEQYF
>NA|TRBJ2-1|TRBV15|NA
TGTGCCACCAGCAGAGTGCGGTCGGAAGGGGGGAGTACGATCTTC
CATSRVRSEGGSTIF
>NA|TRBJ2-2|TRBV7-9|TRBD1
TGTGCCAGCAGGGCCACAGGGGGCTCCCTCACCGGGGAGCTGTTTTTT
CASRATGGSLTGELFF
>NA|TRBJ1-5|TRBV19|NA
TGTGCCAGTAAAAACGGATGGTTCGATCAGCCCCAGCATTTT
CASKNGWFDQPQHF
>NA|TRBJ2-6|TRBV5-1|NA
TGCGCCAGCATTTGGAAGTTCTCTGGGGCCAACGTCCTGACTTTC
CASIWKFSGANVLTF
>NA|TRBJ1-2|TRBV9|NA
TGTGCCAGCAGCGTAGGGAAGGGCTACACCTTC
CASSVGKGYTF
>many|TRBJ2-7|TRBV7-2|TRBD1
TGTGCCAGCAGTCGGACAGGGGGCGGCCAAGGCACCTACGAGCAGTACTTC
CASSRTGGGQGTYEQYF
>NA|TRBJ1-3|TRBV20-1|NA
TGCAGTGCTAGAGAAGATGGGAGTGCCATATATTTT
CSAREDGSAIYF
>many|TRBJ1-2|TRBV6-1|TRBD1
TGTGCCAGCAGTGTCGGGACAGGGGTTGTTGGCTACACCTTC
CASSVGTGVVGYTF
>NA|TRBJ2-4|TRBV18|NA
TGTGCCAGCTCACATCTGACACTAGCCAAAAACATTCAGTACTTC
CASSHLTLAKNIQYF
>few|TRBJ2-7|TRBV29-1|NA
TGCAGCGTTGCAAAACAGGGTGGCATGCCCTACGAGCAGTACTTC
CSVAKQGGMPYEQYF
>NA|TRBJ2-5|TRBV7-9|NA
TGTGCCAGCAGCTTAGCATTCGGGCAAGAGACCCAGTACTTC
CASSLAFGQETQYF
>few|TRBJ1-1|TRBV7-2|NA
TGTGCCAGCAGCTTAGCGCGGGCCGGGCTGAACACTGAAGCTTTCTTT
CASSLARAGLNTEAFF
>few|TRBJ1-6|TRBV7-9|NA
TGTGCCAGCAGCCCCACTAATTCACCCCTCCACTTT
CASSPTNSPLHF
>NA|TRBJ2-5|TRBV6-2/TRBV6-3|TRBD2
TGTGCCAGCAGTCCCGGACTAGCGGGGGCCAAACAAGAGACCCAGTACTTC
CASSPGLAGAKQETQYF